This T cell receptor (beta chain) originates from a study of blood T cell repertoires in COVID-19. Clones were read by immunoSEQ multiplex PCR, and TCRdb kept only the in-frame ones, dropping some. The repertoire holds approximately 310,000 clones, with around 85% as singletons. The junction had 15 bases not matched to a gene; V was cut back by 6 bases and J by 5 bases. Germline lookup yields CDR1 MDHEN and CDR2 SYDVKM. There are 16 residues in the CDR3. The gene calls are TRBV28 and TRBJ2-5; 7 bases are shared with TRBD2. The sample taken for sequencing was PBMCs or T cells enriched from blood (not recorded which). The TCR was taken from a woman in her 30s who had been exposed to COVID-19. The CDR3 DNA sequence: TGTGCCAGCAGCTTACCCCCTAGGTGGGGAGGGGAGACCCAGTACTTC. Its translation: CASSLPPRWGGETQYF. Together with reference TRBV28 and TRBJ2-5, the CDR3 gives the full variable domain: DVKVTQSSRYLVKRTGEKVFLECVQDMDHENMFWYRQDPGLGLRLIYFSYDVKMKEKGDIPEGYSVSREKKERFSLILESASTNQTSMYLCASSLPPRWGGETQYFGPGTRLLVL.